This T cell receptor beta chain was obtained from a study of memory CD4+ T cells and cytomegalovirus serostatus. Study summary: Of the healthy Belgian adults, fewer than 10 were CMV seropositive and approximately 25 seronegative. Study-wide findings and caveats: Of under 200 reported CMV TCRbeta sequences, 55 to 80 were found in memory CD4+ repertoires.

Here immunoSEQ multiplex PCR was the method, and the copy in TCRdb shows in-frame clones only, minus some. The repertoire holds around 50,000 clones, with about three quarters as singletons. The sort gate was single viable CD3+CD4+CD8-CD45RO+ cells for memory CD4+ T cells. After thawing, CD4+ T cells were positively selected. About this clone: Antigen unknown.

The CDR3 is 12 amino acids. Germline CDR1 is MNHEY and CDR2 is SMNVEV (reference sequence). V gave up 9 bases and J gave up 6 bases, with 14 bases separating them. The chain uses TRBV27 and TRBJ1-2; D may be TRBD1 (6 bases). Sequencing used memory CD4+ T cells from blood. This clonotype originated in an adult in good health and CMV-seronegative. CDR3 bases: TGTGCCAGTAGGGGGGGCCTACATGGCTACACCTTC. It is translated as CASRGGLHGYTF.